The clone carrying this T cell receptor (beta chain) occurred many times. Described treatment: PENTA 11 planned treatment interruption arm or continuous ART arm. Cryopreserved PBMC samples required at least 5 million viable cells. This record comes from a study of HIV-infected children after antiretroviral therapy interruption. Unique molecular identifiers were included in an RNA-based 3' RACE TCR library. TCRdb re-called the 3' RACE reads with MiXCR, one entry per CDR3 protein. Among 7,000 or so distinct CDR3 sequences, more than 15% were seen once, and the ten largest hold roughly 13%. Trimming shortened V by 0 bases and J by 5 bases, and 14 bases separated the two germline ends. The CDR3 has 15 amino acids. Germline values: CDR1 KGHSH, CDR2 LQKENI.

The sample was CD45RO+ CD8+ T cells from PBMCs, pooled from several time points, taken from a donor given antiretroviral therapy, either interrupted or continuous. Documented subset: memory CD8+ CD45RO+ CD45RA- T cells. This chain joins TRBV18 and TRBJ2-7; a possible D gene is TRBD2 (6 bases). This TCR was sampled from a pool of human donors with HIV. As DNA, the CDR3 is TGTGCCAGCTCACCACCGGAGGGGACGGGTGACGAGCAGTACTTC. Translating it yields CASSPPEGTGDEQYF. Variable domain in full (rest from reference TRBV18 and TRBJ2-7): NAGVMQNPRHLVRRRGQEARLRCSPMKGHSHVYWYRQLPEEGLKFMVYLQKENIIDESGMPKERFSAEFPKEGPSILRIQQVVRGDSAAYFCASSPPEGTGDEQYFGPGTRLTVT.